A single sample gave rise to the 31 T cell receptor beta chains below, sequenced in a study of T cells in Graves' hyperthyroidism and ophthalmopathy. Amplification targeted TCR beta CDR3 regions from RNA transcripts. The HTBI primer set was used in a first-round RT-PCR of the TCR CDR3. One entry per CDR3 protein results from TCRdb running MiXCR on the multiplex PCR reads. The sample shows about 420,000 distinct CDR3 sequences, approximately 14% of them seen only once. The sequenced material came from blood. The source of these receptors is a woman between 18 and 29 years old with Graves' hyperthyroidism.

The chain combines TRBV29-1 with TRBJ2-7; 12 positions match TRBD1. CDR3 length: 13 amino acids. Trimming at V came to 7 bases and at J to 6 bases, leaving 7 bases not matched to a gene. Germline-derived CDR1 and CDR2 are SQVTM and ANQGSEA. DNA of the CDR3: TGCAGCGGGGCCGGGACAGGGGGCCTCGAGCAGTACTTC. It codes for CSGAGTGGLEQYF.

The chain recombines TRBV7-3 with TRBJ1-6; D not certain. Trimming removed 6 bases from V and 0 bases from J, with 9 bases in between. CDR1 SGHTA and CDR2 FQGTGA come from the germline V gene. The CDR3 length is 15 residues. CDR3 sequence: CASSPDGSYNSPLHF. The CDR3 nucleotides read TGTGCCAGCAGTCCAGACGGCTCCTATAATTCACCCCTCCACTTT.

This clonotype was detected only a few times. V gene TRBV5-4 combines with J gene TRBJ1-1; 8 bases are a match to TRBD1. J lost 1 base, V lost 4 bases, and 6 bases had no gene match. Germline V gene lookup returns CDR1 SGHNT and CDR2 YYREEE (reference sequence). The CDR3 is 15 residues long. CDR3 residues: CASSTRTGKNTEAFF. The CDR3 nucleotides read TGTGCCAGCAGCACCCGGACAGGGAAGAACACTGAAGCTTTCTTT.

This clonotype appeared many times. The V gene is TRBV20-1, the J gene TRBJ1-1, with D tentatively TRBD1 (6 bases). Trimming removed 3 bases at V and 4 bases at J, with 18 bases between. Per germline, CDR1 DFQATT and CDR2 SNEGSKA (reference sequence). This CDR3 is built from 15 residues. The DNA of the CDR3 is TGCAGTGCTAGGTTTACAGGGAGATTAGGCACTGAAGCTTTCTTT. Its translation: CSARFTGRLGTEAFF.

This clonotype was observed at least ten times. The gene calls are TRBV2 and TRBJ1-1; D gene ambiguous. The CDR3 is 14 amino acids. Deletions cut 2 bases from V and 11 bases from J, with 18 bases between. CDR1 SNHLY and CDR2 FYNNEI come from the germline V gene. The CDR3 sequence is CASSEFIRRSGAFF. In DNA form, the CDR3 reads TGTGCCAGCAGTGAATTCATAAGAAGGTCTGGGGCTTTCTTT.

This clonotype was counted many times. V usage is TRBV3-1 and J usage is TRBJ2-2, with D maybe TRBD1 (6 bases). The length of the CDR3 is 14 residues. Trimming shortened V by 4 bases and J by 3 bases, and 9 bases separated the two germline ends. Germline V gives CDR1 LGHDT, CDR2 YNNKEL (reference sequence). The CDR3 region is CASSLRTDTGELFF. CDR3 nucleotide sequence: TGTGCCAGCAGCCTCCGGACAGACACCGGGGAGCTGTTTTTT.

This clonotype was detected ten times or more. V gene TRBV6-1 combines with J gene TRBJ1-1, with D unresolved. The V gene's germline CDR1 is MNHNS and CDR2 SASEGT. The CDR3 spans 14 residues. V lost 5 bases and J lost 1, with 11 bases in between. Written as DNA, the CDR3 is TGTGCCAGCAGTTCGGATCCTTGGAACACTGAAGCTTTCTTT. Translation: CASSSDPWNTEAFF.

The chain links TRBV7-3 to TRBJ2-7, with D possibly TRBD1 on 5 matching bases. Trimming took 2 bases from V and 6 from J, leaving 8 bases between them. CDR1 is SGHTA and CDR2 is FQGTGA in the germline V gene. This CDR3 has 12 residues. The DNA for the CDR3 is TGTGCCAGCAGCTTATCCAGGGCCGAGCAGTACTTC. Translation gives CASSLSRAEQYF.

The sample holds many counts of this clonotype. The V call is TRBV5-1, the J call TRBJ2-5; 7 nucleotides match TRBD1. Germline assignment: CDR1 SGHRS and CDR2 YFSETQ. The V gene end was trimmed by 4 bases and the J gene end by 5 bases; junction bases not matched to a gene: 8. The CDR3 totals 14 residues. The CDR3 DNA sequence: TGCGCCAGCAGCAGGGACAGCCTGGGTGAGACCCAGTACTTC. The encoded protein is CASSRDSLGETQYF.

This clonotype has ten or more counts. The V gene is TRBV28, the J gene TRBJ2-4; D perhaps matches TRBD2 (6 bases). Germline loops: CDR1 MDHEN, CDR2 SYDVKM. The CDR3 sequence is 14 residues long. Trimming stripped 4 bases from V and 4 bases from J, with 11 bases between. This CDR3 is CASSYGGTKNIQYF. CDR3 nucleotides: TGTGCCAGCAGTTATGGCGGGACGAAAAACATTCAGTACTTC.

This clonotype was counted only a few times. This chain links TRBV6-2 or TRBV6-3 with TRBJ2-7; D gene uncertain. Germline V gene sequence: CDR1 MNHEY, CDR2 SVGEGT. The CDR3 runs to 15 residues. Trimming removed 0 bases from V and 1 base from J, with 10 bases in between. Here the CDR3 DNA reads TGTGCCAGCAGTTACTCTGCTTACGGGTCCTACGAGCAGTACTTC. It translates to CASSYSAYGSYEQYF.

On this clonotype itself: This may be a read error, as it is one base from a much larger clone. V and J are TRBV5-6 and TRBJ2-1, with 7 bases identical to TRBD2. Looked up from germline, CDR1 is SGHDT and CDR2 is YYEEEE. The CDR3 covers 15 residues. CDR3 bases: TGTGCCAGAAGCTTGGGCGGGAGAGGGACCAATGAGCAGTTCTTC. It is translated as CARSLGGRGTNEQFF.

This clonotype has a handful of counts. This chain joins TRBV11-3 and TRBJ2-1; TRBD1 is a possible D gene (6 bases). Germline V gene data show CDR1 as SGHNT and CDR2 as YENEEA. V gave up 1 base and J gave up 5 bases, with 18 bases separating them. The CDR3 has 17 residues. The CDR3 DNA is TGTGCCAGCAGCTTAGGAGAGACCCTACCAGGGGACAATGAGCAGTTCTTC. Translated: CASSLGETLPGDNEQFF.

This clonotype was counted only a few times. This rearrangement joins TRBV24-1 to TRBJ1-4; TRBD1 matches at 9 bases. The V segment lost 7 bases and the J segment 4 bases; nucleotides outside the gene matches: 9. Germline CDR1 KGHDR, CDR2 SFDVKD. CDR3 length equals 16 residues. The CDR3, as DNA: TGTGCCACCAGCCCTGGGACAGGGAGGTTTAATGAAAAACTGTTTTTT. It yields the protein CATSPGTGRFNEKLFF.

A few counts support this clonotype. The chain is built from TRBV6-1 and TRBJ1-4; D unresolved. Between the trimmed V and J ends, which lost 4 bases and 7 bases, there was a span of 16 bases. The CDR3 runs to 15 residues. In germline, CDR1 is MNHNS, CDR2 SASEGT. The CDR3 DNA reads TGTGCCAGCAGTGGAGGTTGGCAGCGAGGTGAAAAACTGTTTTTT. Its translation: CASSGGWQRGEKLFF.

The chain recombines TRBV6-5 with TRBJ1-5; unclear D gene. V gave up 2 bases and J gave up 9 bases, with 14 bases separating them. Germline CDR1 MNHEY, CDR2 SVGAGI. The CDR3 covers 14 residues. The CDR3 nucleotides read TGTGCCAGCAGTTACGACCCTACGACCGGGCCCCAGCATTTT. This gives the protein CASSYDPTTGPQHF.

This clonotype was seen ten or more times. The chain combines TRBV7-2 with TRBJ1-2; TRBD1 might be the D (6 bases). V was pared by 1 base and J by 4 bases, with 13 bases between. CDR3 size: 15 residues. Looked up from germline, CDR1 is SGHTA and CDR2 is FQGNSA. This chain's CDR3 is CASSLERGGGYGYTF. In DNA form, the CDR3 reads TGTGCCAGCAGCTTAGAGAGGGGAGGGGGCTATGGCTACACCTTC. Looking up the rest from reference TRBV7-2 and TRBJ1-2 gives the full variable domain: GAGVSQSPSNKVTEKGKDVELRCDPISGHTALYWYRQSLGQGLEFLIYFQGNSAPDKSGLPSDRFSAERTGGSVSTLTIQRTQQEDSAVYLCASSLERGGGYGYTFGSGTRLTVV.

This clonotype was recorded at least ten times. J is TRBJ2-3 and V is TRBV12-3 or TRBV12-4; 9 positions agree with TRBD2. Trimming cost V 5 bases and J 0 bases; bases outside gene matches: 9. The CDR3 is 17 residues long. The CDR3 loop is CASSPDPSGASTDTQYF. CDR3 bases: TGTGCCAGCAGTCCCGACCCTAGCGGGGCTAGCACAGATACGCAGTATTTT.

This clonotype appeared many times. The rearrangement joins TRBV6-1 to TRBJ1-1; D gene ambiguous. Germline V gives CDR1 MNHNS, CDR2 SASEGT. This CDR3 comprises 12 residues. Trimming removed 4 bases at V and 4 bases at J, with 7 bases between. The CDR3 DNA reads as TGTGCCAGCAGTGGGAGTTTCACTGAAGCTTTCTTT. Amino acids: CASSGSFTEAFF.

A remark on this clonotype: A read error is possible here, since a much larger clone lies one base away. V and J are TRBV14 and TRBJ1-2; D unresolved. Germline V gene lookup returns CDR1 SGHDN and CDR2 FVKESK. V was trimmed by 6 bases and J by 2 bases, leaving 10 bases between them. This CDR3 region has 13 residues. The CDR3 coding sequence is TGTGCCAGCAGACCGGGAACCAACTATGGCTACACCTTC. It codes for CASRPGTNYGYTF.

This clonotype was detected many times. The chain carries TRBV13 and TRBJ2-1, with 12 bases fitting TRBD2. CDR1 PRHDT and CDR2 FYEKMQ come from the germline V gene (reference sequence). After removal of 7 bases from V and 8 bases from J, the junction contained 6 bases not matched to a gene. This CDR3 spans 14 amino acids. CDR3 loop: CASILAGGGDEQFF. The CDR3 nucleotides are TGTGCCAGCATCCTAGCGGGAGGGGGAGATGAGCAGTTCTTC.

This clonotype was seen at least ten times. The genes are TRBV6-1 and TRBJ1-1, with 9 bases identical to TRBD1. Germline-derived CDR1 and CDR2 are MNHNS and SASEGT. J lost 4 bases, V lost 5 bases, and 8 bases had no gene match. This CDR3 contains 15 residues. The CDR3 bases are TGTGCCAGCAGTTCGCCGGACAGGGGAGGCACTGAAGCTTTCTTT. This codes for CASSSPDRGGTEAFF.

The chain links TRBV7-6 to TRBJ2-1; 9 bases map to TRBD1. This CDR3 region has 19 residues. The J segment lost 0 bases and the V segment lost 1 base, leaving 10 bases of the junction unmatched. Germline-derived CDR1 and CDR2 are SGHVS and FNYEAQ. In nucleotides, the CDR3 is TGTGCCAGCAGCTTAGTTGGGACAGGGATCGGTAGCTCCTACAATGAGCAGTTCTTC. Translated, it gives CASSLVGTGIGSSYNEQFF.

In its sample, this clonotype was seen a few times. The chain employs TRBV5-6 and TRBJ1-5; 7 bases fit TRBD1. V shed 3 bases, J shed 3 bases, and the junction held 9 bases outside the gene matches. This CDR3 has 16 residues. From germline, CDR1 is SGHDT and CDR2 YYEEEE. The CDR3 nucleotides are TGTGCCAGCAGCTCGGGAGGGGGCGAGGTCAATCAGCCCCAGCATTTT. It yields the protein CASSSGGGEVNQPQHF.

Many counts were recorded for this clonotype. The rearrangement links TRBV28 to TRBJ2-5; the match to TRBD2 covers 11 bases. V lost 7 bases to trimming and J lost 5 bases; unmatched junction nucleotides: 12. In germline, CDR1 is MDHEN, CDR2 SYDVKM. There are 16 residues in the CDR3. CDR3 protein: CASTLDGTSGLETQYF. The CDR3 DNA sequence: TGTGCCAGCACCCTGGATGGGACTAGCGGTCTGGAGACCCAGTACTTC.

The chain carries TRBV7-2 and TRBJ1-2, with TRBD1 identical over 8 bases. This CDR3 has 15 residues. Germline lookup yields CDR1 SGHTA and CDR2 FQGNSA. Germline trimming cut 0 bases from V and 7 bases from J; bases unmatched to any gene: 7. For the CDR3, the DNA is TGTGCCAGCAGCTTAGCCGGACAGGGCGCGGGTGGCTACACCTTC. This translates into CASSLAGQGAGGYTF.

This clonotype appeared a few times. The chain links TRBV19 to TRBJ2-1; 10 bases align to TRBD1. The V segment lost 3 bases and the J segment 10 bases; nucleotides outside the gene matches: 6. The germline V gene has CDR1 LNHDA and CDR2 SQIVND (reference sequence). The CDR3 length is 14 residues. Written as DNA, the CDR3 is TGTGCCAGTAGTATCGGGACAGGGGAAATCGAGCAGTTCTTC. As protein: CASSIGTGEIEQFF.

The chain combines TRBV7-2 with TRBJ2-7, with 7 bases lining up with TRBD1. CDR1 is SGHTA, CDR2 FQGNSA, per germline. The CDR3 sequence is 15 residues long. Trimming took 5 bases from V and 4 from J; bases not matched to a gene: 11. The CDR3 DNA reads TGTGCCAGCAGCGCCTCCGGGACAGAGACTTACGAGCAGTACTTC. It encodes CASSASGTETYEQYF.

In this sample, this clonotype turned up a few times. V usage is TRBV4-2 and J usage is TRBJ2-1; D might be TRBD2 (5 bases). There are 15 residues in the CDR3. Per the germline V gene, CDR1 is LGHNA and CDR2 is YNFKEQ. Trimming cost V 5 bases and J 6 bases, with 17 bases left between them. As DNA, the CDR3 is TGTGCCAGCAGCTCCTGGCCGACTCGGGGCAATGAGCAGTTCTTC. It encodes CASSSWPTRGNEQFF.

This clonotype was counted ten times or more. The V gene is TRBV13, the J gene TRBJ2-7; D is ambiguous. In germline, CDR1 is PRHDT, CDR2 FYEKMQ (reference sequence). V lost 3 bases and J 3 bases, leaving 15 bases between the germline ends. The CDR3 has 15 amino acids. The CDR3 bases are TGTGCCAGCAGCTTTACCGGGCCCGCCGGCTACGAGCAGTACTTC. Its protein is CASSFTGPAGYEQYF.

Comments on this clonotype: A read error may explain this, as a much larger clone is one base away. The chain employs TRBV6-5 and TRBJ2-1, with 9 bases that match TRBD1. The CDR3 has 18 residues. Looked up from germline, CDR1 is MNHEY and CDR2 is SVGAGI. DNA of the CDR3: TGTGCCGGCAGTTACTCGCTTTCAGGGGACAGGGCCCCCAATGAGCAGTTCTTC. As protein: CAGSYSLSGDRAPNEQFF.